This T cell receptor (beta chain) is drawn from a study of T cells after yellow fever vaccination. Broader study findings: The presence of abundant clonotypes contaminating from the bulk population was possible in FACS-sorted repertoires. Clonotype sharing between CD4 and CD8 compartments was small. Faster peaking, at day 5 versus 15, marked a secondary response that was weaker.

UMIs were added to TCR cDNA along with a universal primer site when it was made by 5'RACE template switching. A single record per CDR3 protein comes from TCRdb applying MiXCR to the 5' RACE reads. The sample holds tens of thousands of distinct CDR3 sequences, 7.5% to 8% seen once. The CDR3 has 17 amino acids. Trimming took 2 bases from V and 4 from J; bases not matched to a gene: 9. Germline V gives CDR1 LNHNV, CDR2 YYDKDF (reference sequence). This clonotype was seen ten or more times. Its specificity is unknown. This sequence originates from a man aged 25-45 years who received the YFV17D yellow fever vaccine. The source material was CD8+ T cells sorted from PBMCs, sampled on the day of the yellow fever booster vaccination. The chain is built from TRBV15 and TRBJ2-3, with TRBD2 matching over 10 bases. The CDR3 reads CATSRLPLAGGPDTQYF. The CDR3 coding sequence is TGTGCCACCAGCAGACTTCCGTTAGCGGGAGGTCCAGATACGCAGTATTTT. The full variable domain, its missing parts supplied by reference TRBV15 and TRBJ2-3, is DAMVIQNPRYQVTQFGKPVTLSCSQTLNHNVMYWYQQKSSQAPKLLFHYYDKDFNNEADTPDNFQSRRPNTSFCFLDIRSPGLGDTAMYLCATSRLPLAGGPDTQYFGPGTRLTVL.